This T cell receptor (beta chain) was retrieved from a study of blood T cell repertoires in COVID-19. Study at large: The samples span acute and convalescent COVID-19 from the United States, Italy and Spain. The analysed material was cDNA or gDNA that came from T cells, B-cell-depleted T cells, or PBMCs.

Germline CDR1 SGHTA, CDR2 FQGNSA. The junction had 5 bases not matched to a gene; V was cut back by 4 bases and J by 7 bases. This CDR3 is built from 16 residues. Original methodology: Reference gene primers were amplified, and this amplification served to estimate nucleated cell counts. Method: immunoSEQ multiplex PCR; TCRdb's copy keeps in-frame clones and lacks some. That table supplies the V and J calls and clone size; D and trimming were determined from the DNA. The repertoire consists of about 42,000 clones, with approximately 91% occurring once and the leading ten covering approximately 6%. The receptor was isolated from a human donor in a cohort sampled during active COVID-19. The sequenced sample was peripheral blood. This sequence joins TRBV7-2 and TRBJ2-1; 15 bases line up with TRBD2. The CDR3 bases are TGTGCCAGCAGCTCCTGGACTAGCGGGGGGGCGAATGAGCAGTTCTTC. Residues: CASSSWTSGGANEQFF.